This TCR beta chain was obtained from a study of T cell responses to AZD1222 COVID-19 vaccine. The junction had 5 bases not matched to a gene; V was cut back by 3 bases and J by 0 bases. The CDR3 runs 16 residues. CDR1 SNHLY and CDR2 FYNNEI come from the germline V gene. Study-wide results and caveats: The sample set comprised mostly white British donors with more females, and clonal diversity was possibly underestimated. At study baseline, merely five or six AZD1222 recipients were seropositive. With two AZD1222 doses given, Spike-specific TCR breadth and depth both rose.

Assay: immunoSEQ multiplex PCR; the TCRdb copy retains only in-frame clones and omits some. Of around 110,000 clones listed, 85% to 95% were seen once; the top ten hold under 3.5%. As to this clone: Its antigen is still unknown.

The V call is TRBV2, the J call TRBJ1-3; 7 bases fit TRBD1. The receptor's source is an adult in good health. The starting material was peripheral blood, obtained on day 0 of AZD1222 vaccination. The CDR3 reads CASSEGDRYSGNTIYF. Written as DNA, the CDR3 is TGTGCCAGCAGTGAGGGGGACAGATACTCTGGAAACACCATATATTTT.